One and the same sample provided the 30 T cell receptor beta chains below, sequenced in a study of early T cells in non-severe SARS-CoV-2 infection. One entry per CDR3 protein results from TCRdb running MiXCR on the 5' RACE reads. The sample holds roughly 34,000 distinct CDR3 sequences, 6.8% seen once. The sample was whole blood, taken at baseline. Source of these receptors: an adult who was a healthcare worker with PCR-confirmed SARS-CoV-2 infection or an uninfected control (not recorded which).

In its sample, this clonotype was seen many times. The chain joins TRBV7-9 to TRBJ2-7; a weak D match, TRBD1 (5 bases). The CDR3 consists of 15 residues. The V gene lost 5 bases and the J gene lost 6 bases, with 20 bases spanning the gap. Germline-derived CDR1 and CDR2 are SEHNR and FQNEAQ (reference sequence). CDR3: CASSPTLGSGSEQYF. For the CDR3, the DNA is TGTGCCAGCAGCCCGACGCTGGGGTCAGGGTCCGAGCAGTACTTC.

The chain links TRBV7-9 to TRBJ2-5; D possibly matches TRBD1 or TRBD2 (5 bases each). The CDR3 is made up of 15 amino acids. CDR1 and CDR2 from the germline V gene are SEHNR and FQNEAQ (reference sequence). V shed 5 bases and J shed 5 bases, with 18 bases lying between them. Written as DNA, the CDR3 is TGTGCCAGCAGCCTAGGGACCATACACCCTGAGACCCAGTACTTC. It translates to CASSLGTIHPETQYF.

This clonotype was seen more than once but under ten times. The chain employs TRBV19 and TRBJ2-1, with no clear D. Germline values: CDR1 LNHDA, CDR2 SQIVND (reference sequence). The CDR3 extends over 13 amino acids. V was cut by 6 bases and J by 8 bases, with 14 bases left in between. The CDR3 region has the DNA TGTGCCAGTAGGGCCCCACCTGTATATGAGCAGTTCTTC. Its protein is CASRAPPVYEQFF.

This chain connects TRBV10-3 to TRBJ2-3; 10 nucleotides line up with TRBD2. CDR1 and CDR2 from the germline V gene are ENHRY and SYGVKD. V lost 3 bases, J lost 6 bases, and 0 bases stayed unmatched. The CDR3 extends over 13 amino acids. As DNA, the CDR3 is TGTGCCATCAGTGAAGCGGGAGGGGATACGCAGTATTTT. Its protein is CAISEAGGDTQYF.

This clonotype was observed many times. V gene TRBV11-2 combines with J gene TRBJ2-1; 9 bases fit TRBD1. Germline values: CDR1 SGHAT, CDR2 FQNNGV. The J segment lost 2 bases and the V segment lost 5 bases, leaving 4 bases of the junction unmatched. The CDR3 is made up of 15 amino acids. This CDR3 is CASSPGQGAYNEQFF. The CDR3 DNA is TGTGCCAGCAGCCCGGGACAGGGAGCCTACAATGAGCAGTTCTTC. The full variable domain, completed using reference TRBV11-2 and TRBJ2-1, is EAGVAQSPRYKIIEKRQSVAFWCNPISGHATLYWYQQILGQGPKLLIQFQNNGVVDDSQLPKDRFSAERLKGVDSTLKIQPAKLEDSAVYLCASSPGQGAYNEQFFGPGTRLTVL.

The J gene is TRBJ2-7, the V gene TRBV24-1, with D uncertain. Trimming cost V 3 bases and J 6 bases, with 11 bases left between them. CDR3 length: 13 residues. Germline V gene sequence: CDR1 KGHDR, CDR2 SFDVKD. For the CDR3, the DNA is TGTGCCACCAGTGATCCGGTCGGTTCCGAGCAGTACTTC. Encoded protein: CATSDPVGSEQYF.

This clonotype was seen a handful of times. The chain couples TRBV4-3 to TRBJ1-6; TRBD1 is a possible D gene (6 bases). CDR1 LGHNA and CDR2 YSLEER come from the germline V gene. The CDR3 sequence is 15 residues long. V lost 0 bases to trimming and J lost 7 bases, with 10 bases between them. The CDR3 DNA reads TGCGCCAGCAGCCAAGATGGGGGCAAGAATTCACCCCTCCACTTT. This sequence encodes CASSQDGGKNSPLHF.

The rearrangement uses TRBV10-3 and TRBJ2-1; D could derive from TRBD1 or TRBD2 (5 bases each). Germline V gene sequence: CDR1 ENHRY, CDR2 SYGVKD. This CDR3 comprises 12 residues. The ends were cut back, 5 bases at V and 10 bases at J, with 12 bases in the middle. CDR3 in DNA: TGTGCCATCAGTAGGGACGGACCGGAGCAGTTCTTC. It codes for CAISRDGPEQFF.

This clonotype is medium-sized. The rearrangement uses TRBV11-3 and TRBJ2-2; D call uncertain. There are 12 residues in the CDR3. The V and J ends lost 1 base and 6 bases respectively, with 3 bases between them. Germline V gene sequence: CDR1 SGHNT, CDR2 YENEEA. CDR3: CASSLGPGELFF. In DNA form, the CDR3 reads TGTGCCAGCAGCTTAGGTCCCGGGGAGCTGTTTTTT.

This chain connects TRBV3-1 to TRBJ2-7; tentatively, D is TRBD2 (6 bases). Germline CDR1 reads LGHDT; CDR2 reads YNNKEL (reference sequence). The V end was cut by 3 bases, the J end by 3 bases, with 12 bases between. This CDR3 has 14 amino acids. The CDR3 protein is CASSHRTTLYEQYF. DNA of the CDR3: TGTGCCAGCAGCCACCGGACTACCCTCTACGAGCAGTACTTC.

This clonotype was observed a few times. This rearrangement joins TRBV28 to TRBJ1-1, with D possibly matching TRBD1 (5 bases). CDR3 length equals 18 residues. The germline CDR1 and CDR2 sequences are MDHEN and SYDVKM. Trimming stripped 6 bases from V and 1 base from J, with 24 bases between. CDR3 nucleotide sequence: TGTGCCAGCAGCCCGCATAGGGCCCATAGGGGACCGAACACTGAAGCTTTCTTT. This gives the protein CASSPHRAHRGPNTEAFF.

The V and J genes are TRBV20-1 and TRBJ2-4; no definite D call. Germline assignment: CDR1 DFQATT and CDR2 SNEGSKA (reference sequence). The CDR3 covers 11 residues. Trimming pared 0 bases from V and 7 bases from J, leaving 4 bases between. The chain's CDR3 is CSAREMNIQYF. The CDR3, as DNA: TGCAGTGCTAGAGAAATGAACATTCAGTACTTC.

There are many counts of this clonotype. The chain links TRBV29-1 to TRBJ2-3, with unresolved D. Trimming took 4 bases from V and 4 from J, leaving 6 bases between them. This CDR3 spans 11 amino acids. Germline CDR1 and CDR2: SQVTM and ANQGSEA. The CDR3: CSVGAADTQYF. The DNA of the CDR3 is TGCAGCGTTGGAGCTGCAGATACGCAGTATTTT.

This clonotype was observed many times. The rearrangement joins TRBV7-9 to TRBJ1-1; 7 bases align to TRBD1. CDR1 and CDR2 (germline): SEHNR, FQNEAQ (reference sequence). V was pared by 5 bases and J by 4 bases, with 4 bases of the junction left unmatched. This CDR3 is built from 13 residues. CDR3 coding DNA: TGTGCCAGCAGCCGTGAGGGGGCCACTGAAGCTTTCTTT. Translating gives CASSREGATEAFF.

The table lists this clonotype with a few counts. The chain joins TRBV4-3 to TRBJ1-5; no definite D call. Trimming took 2 bases from V and 0 from J, leaving 8 bases between them. The CDR3 runs 15 residues. Germline lookup yields CDR1 LGHNA and CDR2 YSLEER. CDR3 DNA: TGCGCCAGCAGCCAACGACTGCATAGCAATCAGCCCCAGCATTTT. Translated, it gives CASSQRLHSNQPQHF.

This clonotype was seen repeatedly, ten times or more. The chain has TRBV27 and TRBJ2-1; 7 bases line up with TRBD1. Germline V CDR1 and CDR2: MNHEY, SMNVEV (reference sequence). This CDR3 has 13 amino acids. V lost 6 bases to trimming and J lost 8 bases; unmatched junction nucleotides: 7. The CDR3 region has the DNA TGTGCCAGCAGACCAGTCACAGGGGATGAGCAGTTCTTC. It specifies CASRPVTGDEQFF.

Details on this clonotype: Sequence at one end of the junction differs from germline and may be a read error. The chain recombines TRBV29-1 with TRBJ2-1; D is uncertain. CDR3 length equals 11 residues. Per germline, CDR1 SQVTM and CDR2 ANQGSEA. The CDR3 DNA follows: TGCAGCGTTGATGTCCCCTTTATGATGGTCTTC. Its protein is CSVDVPFMMVF.

This clonotype has only a few counts. The chain has TRBV28 and TRBJ2-2, with TRBD2 matching 7 bases. The CDR3 is made up of 14 amino acids. In germline, CDR1 is MDHEN, CDR2 SYDVKM. V lost 6 bases, J lost 7 bases, and 8 bases stayed unmatched. As DNA, the CDR3 is TGTGCCAGCAGGGAAGGCGGGAGAAACGGGGAGCTGTTTTTT. Protein: CASREGGRNGELFF.

This clonotype has at least ten counts. V and J are TRBV18 and TRBJ2-7; D is undetermined. V lost 6 bases to trimming and J lost 4 bases, with 13 bases between them. CDR1 is KGHSH, CDR2 LQKENI, per germline. The CDR3 runs 13 residues. The CDR3 region is CASSETSWYEQYF. Written as DNA, the CDR3 is TGTGCCAGCTCGGAAACCTCCTGGTACGAGCAGTACTTC.

This clonotype was seen ten or more times. The J gene is TRBJ1-2, the V gene TRBV4-3, with a weak D call TRBD1 (5 bases). There are 17 residues in the CDR3. V was clipped by 0 bases and J by 3 bases, with 17 bases between them. Germline V gene data show CDR1 as LGHNA and CDR2 as YSLEER. This CDR3 is CASSQDSGGASDYGYTF. Written as DNA, the CDR3 is TGCGCCAGCAGCCAAGATTCTGGCGGGGCCTCTGACTATGGCTACACCTTC.

The genes are TRBV15 and TRBJ1-1, with D possibly TRBD1 on 5 matching bases. V was clipped by 5 bases and J by 4 bases, with 14 bases between them. CDR1 is LNHNV, CDR2 YYDKDF, per germline (reference sequence). The CDR3 loop spans 14 amino acids. CDR3 in DNA: TGTGCCACCAGCGTCGGGACGATGGGCACTGAAGCTTTCTTT. Amino acids: CATSVGTMGTEAFF.

This chain connects TRBV11-2 to TRBJ1-6, with 7 bases fitting TRBD1. This CDR3 region has 15 residues. The V segment lost 1 base and the J segment 14 bases; nucleotides outside the gene matches: 11. The germline gives CDR1 SGHAT, CDR2 FQNNGV. CDR3 protein: CASSLVGQPEETLHF. CDR3 sequence (DNA): TGTGCCAGCAGCTTAGTGGGACAGCCTGAGGAAACCCTCCACTTT.

In this sample, this clonotype turned up many times. The chain has TRBV7-2 and TRBJ1-2; no reliable D call. Germline V gene data show CDR1 as SGHTA and CDR2 as FQGNSA. CDR3 size: 13 residues. The V end lost 6 bases, the J end lost 3 bases, and 11 bases lay between the germline ends. This CDR3 is CASRRPIDYGYTF. CDR3 nucleotide sequence: TGTGCCAGCAGACGACCCATCGACTATGGCTACACCTTC. The variable domain in full, completed from reference TRBV7-2 and TRBJ1-2, reads GAGVSQSPSNKVTEKGKDVELRCDPISGHTALYWYRQSLGQGLEFLIYFQGNSAPDKSGLPSDRFSAERTGGSVSTLTIQRTQQEDSAVYLCASRRPIDYGYTFGSGTRLTVV.

Many counts were recorded for this clonotype. The CDR3 protein is CSAQHITGELFF. CDR3 nucleotides: TGCAGTGCTCAACACATAACCGGGGAGCTGTTTTTT. The V gene is TRBV20-1, the J gene TRBJ2-2; D remains ambiguous. The CDR3 totals 12 residues. Between the trimmed V and J ends, which lost 5 bases and 5 bases, there was a span of 9 bases. In germline, CDR1 is DFQATT, CDR2 SNEGSKA (reference sequence).

This rearrangement joins TRBV28 to TRBJ2-3; D is possibly TRBD2 (6 bases). Germline V gives CDR1 MDHEN, CDR2 SYDVKM. The germline V and J ends were trimmed by 7 bases and 0 bases, with 14 bases remaining between them. The CDR3 runs 15 residues. CDR3 region: CASKPGTFSTDTQYF. CDR3 bases: TGTGCCAGCAAACCCGGGACTTTTAGCACAGATACGCAGTATTTT.

V and J are TRBV7-3 and TRBJ1-6; D is ambiguous. The CDR3 spans 13 residues. Trimming shortened V by 5 bases and J by 8 bases, and 10 bases separated the two germline ends. Germline assignment: CDR1 SGHTA and CDR2 FQGTGA. CDR3 region: CASSQNEDSPLHF. DNA of the CDR3: TGTGCCAGCAGCCAAAACGAGGATTCACCCCTCCACTTT.

The sample holds many counts of this clonotype. The rearrangement links TRBV20-1 to TRBJ2-7; the match to TRBD1 covers 8 bases. This CDR3 spans 13 amino acids. The germline V gene encodes CDR1 DFQATT and CDR2 SNEGSKA (reference sequence). Germline trimming cut 3 bases from V and 3 bases from J; bases unmatched to any gene: 4. DNA for the CDR3: TGCAGTGCTAGTCGTGACAGGGGCTACGAGCAGTACTTC. This codes for CSASRDRGYEQYF.

This clonotype has a count of ten or more. The chain has TRBV6-2 or TRBV6-3 and TRBJ2-1; D gene uncertain. The CDR3 extends over 15 amino acids. From germline, CDR1 is MNHEY and CDR2 SVGEGT. Between the trimmed V and J ends, which lost 5 bases and 7 bases, there was a span of 18 bases. The CDR3 protein is CASSPSGPRRNEQFF. CDR3 DNA sequence: TGTGCCAGCAGTCCCTCAGGACCGAGGCGGAATGAGCAGTTCTTC.

There are many counts of this clonotype. The chain couples TRBV20-1 to TRBJ2-7; either TRBD1 or TRBD2 may supply D (6 bases each). This CDR3 contains 14 residues. The V gene's germline CDR1 is DFQATT and CDR2 SNEGSKA (reference sequence). Trimming removed 3 bases from V and 1 base from J, with 13 bases in between. The CDR3 sequence: CSASRGLGSYEQYF. Written as DNA, the CDR3 is TGCAGTGCTAGTCGGGGGCTCGGGTCCTACGAGCAGTACTTC.

This clonotype came up a few times. The chain has TRBV2 and TRBJ1-3; no clear D gene. The CDR3 runs 13 residues. The V gene lost 4 bases and the J gene lost 3 bases, with 7 bases spanning the gap. Per the germline V gene, CDR1 is SNHLY and CDR2 is FYNNEI. The CDR3 DNA follows: TGTGCCAGCAGTGTAGAGAGTGGAAACACCATATATTTT. Translating it yields CASSVESGNTIYF.